This T cell receptor (beta chain) was obtained from a study of cytomegalovirus exposure and HLA in healthy donors. V gave up 0 bases and J gave up 8 bases; unmatched junction bases: 5. Germline V CDR1 and CDR2: LGHNA, YSLEER. The CDR3 is 15 residues long. Amplification used 60 Vbeta primers and 13 Jbeta primers. Clones were sequenced by immunoSEQ multiplex PCR, and TCRdb holds only the in-frame ones, with some missing. The specimen's table records around 70,000 clones. The chain uses TRBV4-3 and TRBJ1-4, with 8 bases identical to TRBD1. This TCR came from a middle-aged woman in good health and CMV-seropositive. Input material: PBMCs. CDR3 sequence reads: CASSQDGQGEEKLFF. The CDR3 DNA follows: TGCGCCAGCAGCCAAGATGGACAGGGTGAGGAAAAACTGTTTTTT.